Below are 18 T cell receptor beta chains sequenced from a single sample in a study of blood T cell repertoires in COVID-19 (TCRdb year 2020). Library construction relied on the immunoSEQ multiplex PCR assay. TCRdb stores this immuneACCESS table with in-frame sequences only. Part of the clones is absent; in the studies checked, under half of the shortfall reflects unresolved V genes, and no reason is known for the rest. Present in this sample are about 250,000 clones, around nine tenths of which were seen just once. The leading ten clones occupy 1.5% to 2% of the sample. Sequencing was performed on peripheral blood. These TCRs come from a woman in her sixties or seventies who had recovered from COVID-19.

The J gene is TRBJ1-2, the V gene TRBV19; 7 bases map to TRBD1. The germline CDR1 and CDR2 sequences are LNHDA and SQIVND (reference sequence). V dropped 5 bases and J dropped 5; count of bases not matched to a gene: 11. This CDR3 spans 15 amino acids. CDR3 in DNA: TGTGCCAGTAGTTCTCCCCTAGACAGGGATTATGGCTACACCTTC. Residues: CASSSPLDRDYGYTF.

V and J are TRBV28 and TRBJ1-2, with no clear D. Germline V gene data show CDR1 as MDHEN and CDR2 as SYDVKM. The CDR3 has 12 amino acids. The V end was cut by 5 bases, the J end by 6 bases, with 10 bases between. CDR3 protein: CASSPPLNGYTF. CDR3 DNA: TGTGCCAGCAGTCCCCCCCTAAATGGCTACACCTTC.

The CDR3 is CATGQGSSPNTGELFF. Here the CDR3 DNA reads TGTGCCACCGGACAGGGGAGCAGTCCGAACACCGGGGAGCTGTTTTTT. The genes are TRBV7-9 and TRBJ2-2; 9 bases are shared with TRBD1. The CDR3 contains 16 residues. V shed 10 bases, J shed 0 bases, and the junction held 9 bases outside the gene matches. Germline V gene data show CDR1 as SEHNR and CDR2 as FQNEAQ (reference sequence). The full variable domain, rest sourced from reference TRBV7-9 and TRBJ2-2, is DTGVSQNPRHKITKRGQNVTFRCDPISEHNRLYWYRQTLGQGPEFLTYFQNEAQLEKSRLLSDRFSAERPKGSFSTLEIQRTEQGDSAMYLCATGQGSSPNTGELFFGEGSRLTVL.

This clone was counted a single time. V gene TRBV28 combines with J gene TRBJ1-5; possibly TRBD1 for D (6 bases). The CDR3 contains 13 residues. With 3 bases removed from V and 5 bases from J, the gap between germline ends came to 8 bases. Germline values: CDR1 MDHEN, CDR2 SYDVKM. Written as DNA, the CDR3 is TGTGCCAGCAGTTTGGACAGATATCAGCCCCAGCATTTT. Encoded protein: CASSLDRYQPQHF. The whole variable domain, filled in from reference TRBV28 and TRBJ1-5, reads DVKVTQSSRYLVKRTGEKVFLECVQDMDHENMFWYRQDPGLGLRLIYFSYDVKMKEKGDIPEGYSVSREKKERFSLILESASTNQTSMYLCASSLDRYQPQHFGDGTRLSIL.

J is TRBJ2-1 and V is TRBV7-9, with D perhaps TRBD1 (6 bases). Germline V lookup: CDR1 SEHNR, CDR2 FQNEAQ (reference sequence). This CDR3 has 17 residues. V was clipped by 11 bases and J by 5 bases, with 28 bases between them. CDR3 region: CAADSRPATSRDNEQFF. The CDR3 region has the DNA TGTGCCGCGGACAGCAGACCCGCTACCTCACGAGACAATGAGCAGTTCTTC.

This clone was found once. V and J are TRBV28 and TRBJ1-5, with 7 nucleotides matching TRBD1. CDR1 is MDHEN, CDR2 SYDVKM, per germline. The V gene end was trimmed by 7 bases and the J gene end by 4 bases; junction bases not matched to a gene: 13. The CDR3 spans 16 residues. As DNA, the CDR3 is TGTGCCAGCACTTCTCTAAGACAGGGCCTAAATCAGCCCCAGCATTTT. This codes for CASTSLRQGLNQPQHF. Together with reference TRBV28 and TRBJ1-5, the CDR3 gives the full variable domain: DVKVTQSSRYLVKRTGEKVFLECVQDMDHENMFWYRQDPGLGLRLIYFSYDVKMKEKGDIPEGYSVSREKKERFSLILESASTNQTSMYLCASTSLRQGLNQPQHFGDGTRLSIL.

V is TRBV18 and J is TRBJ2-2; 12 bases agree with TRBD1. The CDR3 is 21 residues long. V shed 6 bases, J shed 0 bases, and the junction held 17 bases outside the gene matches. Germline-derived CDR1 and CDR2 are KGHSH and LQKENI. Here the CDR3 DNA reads TGTGCCAGCTCCCCTTTGTTCCGGGACAGGGGGCGAAGAACGAACACCGGGGAGCTGTTTTTT. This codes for CASSPLFRDRGRRTNTGELFF.

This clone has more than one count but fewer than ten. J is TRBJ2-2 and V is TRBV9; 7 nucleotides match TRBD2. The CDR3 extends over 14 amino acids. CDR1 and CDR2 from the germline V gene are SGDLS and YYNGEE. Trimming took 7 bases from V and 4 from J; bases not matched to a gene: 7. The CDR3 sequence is CASASLASTGELFF. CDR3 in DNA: TGTGCCAGCGCGTCACTAGCGAGCACCGGGGAGCTGTTTTTT.

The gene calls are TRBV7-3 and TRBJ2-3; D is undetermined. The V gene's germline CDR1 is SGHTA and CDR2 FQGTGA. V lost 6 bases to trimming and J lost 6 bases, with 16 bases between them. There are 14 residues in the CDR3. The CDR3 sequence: CASRTRNQPDTQYF. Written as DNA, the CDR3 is TGTGCCAGCAGGACGAGGAACCAACCCGATACGCAGTATTTT.

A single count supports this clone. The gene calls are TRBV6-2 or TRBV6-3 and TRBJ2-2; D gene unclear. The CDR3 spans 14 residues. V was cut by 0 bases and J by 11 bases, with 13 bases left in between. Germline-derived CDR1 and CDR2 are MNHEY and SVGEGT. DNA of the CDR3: TGTGCCAGCAGTTACTCGAGTTCCGCCCACGAGCTGTTTTTT. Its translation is CASSYSSSAHELFF.

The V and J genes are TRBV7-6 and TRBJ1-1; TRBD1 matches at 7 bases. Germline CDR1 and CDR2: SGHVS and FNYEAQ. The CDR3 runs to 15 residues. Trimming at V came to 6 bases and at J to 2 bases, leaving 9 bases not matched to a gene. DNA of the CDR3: TGTGCCAGCAGAGCAGGGGGATTTGGTAACACTGAAGCTTTCTTT. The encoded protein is CASRAGGFGNTEAFF.

The CDR3 spells CSVEDSAEAQHF. The CDR3 nucleotides read TGCAGCGTTGAAGATTCGGCTGAGGCCCAGCATTTT. J is TRBJ1-5 and V is TRBV29-1; D is undetermined. The CDR3 extends over 12 amino acids. Germline lookup yields CDR1 SQVTM and CDR2 ANQGSEA. Between the trimmed V and J ends, which lost 0 bases and 11 bases, there was a span of 11 bases.

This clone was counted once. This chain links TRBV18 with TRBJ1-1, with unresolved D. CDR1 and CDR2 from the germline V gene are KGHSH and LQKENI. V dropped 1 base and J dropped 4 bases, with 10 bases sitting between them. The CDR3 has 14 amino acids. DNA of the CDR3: TGTGCCAGCTCACCACGCGCGGGGAGCACTGAAGCTTTCTTT. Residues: CASSPRAGSTEAFF.

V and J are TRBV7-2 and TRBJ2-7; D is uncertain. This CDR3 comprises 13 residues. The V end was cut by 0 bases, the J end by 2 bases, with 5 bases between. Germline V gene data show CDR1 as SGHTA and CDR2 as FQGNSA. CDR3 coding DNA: TGTGCCAGCAGCTTAGCCAGGACCTACGAGCAGTACTTC. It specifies CASSLARTYEQYF.

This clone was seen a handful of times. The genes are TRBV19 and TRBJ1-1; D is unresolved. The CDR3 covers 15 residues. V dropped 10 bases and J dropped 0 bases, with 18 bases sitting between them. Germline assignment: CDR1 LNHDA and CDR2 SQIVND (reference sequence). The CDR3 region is CATHPRGLLNTEAFF. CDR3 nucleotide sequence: TGTGCCACCCACCCCAGAGGACTACTGAACACTGAAGCTTTCTTT.

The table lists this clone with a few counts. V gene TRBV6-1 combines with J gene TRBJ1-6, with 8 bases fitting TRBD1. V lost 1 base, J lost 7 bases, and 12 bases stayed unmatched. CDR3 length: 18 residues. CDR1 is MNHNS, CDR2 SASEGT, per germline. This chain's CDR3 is CASSEVSSGAGGNSPLHF. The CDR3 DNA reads TGTGCCAGCAGTGAAGTATCCTCGGGGGCAGGGGGCAATTCACCCCTCCACTTT.

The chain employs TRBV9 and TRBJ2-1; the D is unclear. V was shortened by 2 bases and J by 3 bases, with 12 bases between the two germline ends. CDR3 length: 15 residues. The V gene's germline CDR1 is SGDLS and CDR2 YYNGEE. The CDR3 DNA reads TGTGCCAGCAGCGTTAGGTCCCCGGGCTACAATGAGCAGTTCTTC. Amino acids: CASSVRSPGYNEQFF.

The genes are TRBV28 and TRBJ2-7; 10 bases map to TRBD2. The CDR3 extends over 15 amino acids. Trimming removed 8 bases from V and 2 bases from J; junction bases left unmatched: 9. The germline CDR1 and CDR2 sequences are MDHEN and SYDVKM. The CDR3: CASGRLAGSPYEQYF. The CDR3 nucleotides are TGTGCCAGCGGGCGACTAGCGGGTTCCCCCTACGAGCAGTACTTC. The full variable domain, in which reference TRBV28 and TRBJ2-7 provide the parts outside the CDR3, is DVKVTQSSRYLVKRTGEKVFLECVQDMDHENMFWYRQDPGLGLRLIYFSYDVKMKEKGDIPEGYSVSREKKERFSLILESASTNQTSMYLCASGRLAGSPYEQYFGPGTRLTVT.